Shown below are 4 T cell receptor beta chains from a single sample sequenced in a study of blood T cells in healthy people across ages. Primers used in a second PCR of about 6 to 11 cycles were a sample-barcoded 5' primer and a J-beta primer mix. TCRdb ran MiXCR on the 5' RACE reads and lists one entry per CDR3 protein. The table includes about 1.8 million distinct CDR3 sequences, 49% detected once. Sample: blood. The receptor source for this set is a woman aged 40 to 50 in good health.

The chain carries TRBV5-1 and TRBJ2-3; possible D gene TRBD1, 6 bases. Germline CDR1 is SGHRS and CDR2 is YFSETQ. Trimming cost V 4 bases and J 2 bases, with 23 bases left between them. The CDR3 has 18 amino acids. CDR3: CASSEARVSGDITDTQYF. Written as DNA, the CDR3 is TGCGCCAGCAGCGAGGCTCGGGTGTCAGGGGATATCACAGATACGCAGTATTTT.

The chain has TRBV10-2 and TRBJ2-1; the match to TRBD1 covers 12 bases. The CDR3 totals 17 residues. The germline CDR1 and CDR2 sequences are WSHSY and SAAADI. V gave up 0 bases and J gave up 8 bases; unmatched junction bases: 8. CDR3: CASSESRDRGLRDEQFF. The CDR3 region has the DNA TGCGCCAGCAGTGAGTCAAGGGACAGGGGGCTGCGCGATGAGCAGTTCTTC.

DNA of the CDR3: TGCGCCAGCAGCTTGAGCGCCCCAGATACGCAGTATTTT. As protein: CASSLSAPDTQYF. J is TRBJ2-3 and V is TRBV5-1; D not resolved. CDR3 length equals 13 residues. The germline V gene encodes CDR1 SGHRS and CDR2 YFSETQ. V was clipped by 1 base and J by 4 bases, with 7 bases between them.

The chain joins TRBV6-1 to TRBJ1-6; perhaps TRBD1 as D (6 bases). From germline, CDR1 is MNHNS and CDR2 SASEGT. This CDR3 contains 15 residues. V was clipped by 6 bases and J by 4 bases, with 13 bases between them. The CDR3 spells CASRPSQGYNSPLHF. CDR3 sequence (DNA): TGTGCCAGCAGGCCCAGCCAGGGGTATAATTCACCCCTCCACTTT.